These 25 T cell receptor beta chains were sequenced from one sample in a study of T cell changes during pregnancy in multiple sclerosis. Method: immunoSEQ multiplex PCR; TCRdb's copy keeps in-frame clones and lacks some. The table records roughly 80,000 clones, over 80% of them present only once. Sequenced material: peripheral blood, taken in the first trimester of pregnancy. All receptors derive from a female donor with multiple sclerosis, enrolled in a pregnancy study.

The gene calls are TRBV19 and TRBJ2-1, with a weak D call TRBD2 (5 bases). The CDR3 runs to 13 residues. The ends were cut back, 6 bases at V and 5 bases at J, with 11 bases in the middle. Germline-derived CDR1 and CDR2 are LNHDA and SQIVND (reference sequence). The CDR3 loop reads CASRGVGNNEQFF. The CDR3 DNA sequence: TGTGCCAGTAGGGGAGTGGGGAACAATGAGCAGTTCTTC.

This rearrangement joins TRBV5-4 to TRBJ1-2; D ambiguous. V lost 1 base to trimming and J lost 0 bases, with 7 bases between them. Germline CDR1 is SGHNT and CDR2 is YYREEE (reference sequence). The CDR3 has 14 residues. The CDR3 DNA is TGTGCCAGCAGCTTGAGAGATGCTAACTATGGCTACACCTTC. It specifies CASSLRDANYGYTF.

The chain links TRBV7-9 to TRBJ1-2, with no clear D. Looked up from germline, CDR1 is SEHNR and CDR2 is FQNEAQ (reference sequence). V was trimmed by 5 bases and J by 2 bases, leaving 15 bases between them. The CDR3 contains 15 residues. CDR3 DNA: TGTGCCAGCAGCCCCTCACTTAACTTCAACTATGGCTACACCTTC. Translated: CASSPSLNFNYGYTF.

The chain links TRBV11-2 to TRBJ2-5, with D possibly being TRBD2 (5 bases). Germline loops: CDR1 SGHAT, CDR2 FQNNGV. V lost 0 bases and J 2 bases, leaving 19 bases between the germline ends. CDR3 length: 18 amino acids. CDR3 sequence reads: CASSLDLVGDRAQETQYF. The CDR3 coding sequence is TGTGCCAGCAGCTTAGATCTGGTCGGGGATCGGGCGCAAGAGACCCAGTACTTC. The full variable domain, its missing parts supplied by reference TRBV11-2 and TRBJ2-5, is EAGVAQSPRYKIIEKRQSVAFWCNPISGHATLYWYQQILGQGPKLLIQFQNNGVVDDSQLPKDRFSAERLKGVDSTLKIQPAKLEDSAVYLCASSLDLVGDRAQETQYFGPGTRLLVL.

The chain couples TRBV27 to TRBJ2-7, with TRBD2 matching over 8 bases. Germline V gene data show CDR1 as MNHEY and CDR2 as SMNVEV (reference sequence). The length of the CDR3 is 16 residues. Losses at the gene ends were 3 bases for V and 1 base for J; bases not matched to a gene: 8. CDR3 region: CASSFRGSGVSYEQYF. In nucleotides, the CDR3 is TGTGCCAGCAGTTTCCGTGGTAGCGGGGTTTCCTACGAGCAGTACTTC.

The V and J genes are TRBV27 and TRBJ1-2; 7 nucleotides match TRBD1. CDR3 length: 12 residues. Germline V gene lookup returns CDR1 MNHEY and CDR2 SMNVEV (reference sequence). Trimming removed 7 bases from V and 2 bases from J; junction bases left unmatched: 1. The CDR3 region is CASKTGNYGYTF. DNA of the CDR3: TGTGCCAGCAAGACAGGGAACTATGGCTACACCTTC.

The DNA for the CDR3 is TGTGCCAGCAGAGTAGCTAGAATCTTGAACACTGAAGCTTTCTTT. Protein: CASRVARILNTEAFF. The chain couples TRBV2 to TRBJ1-1, with unresolved D. V lost 6 bases and J lost 0, with 14 bases in between. The CDR3 length is 15 residues. Germline CDR1 reads SNHLY; CDR2 reads FYNNEI.

This chain links TRBV27 with TRBJ2-7; 14 positions match TRBD2. The CDR3 is made up of 14 amino acids. The germline V gene encodes CDR1 MNHEY and CDR2 SMNVEV (reference sequence). J gave up 12 bases and V 4 bases, and 8 bases lay outside the gene matches. The CDR3 spells CASSSGLAGGLLYF. DNA for the CDR3: TGTGCCAGCAGTTCCGGACTAGCGGGGGGCCTCTTGTACTTC.

V and J are TRBV4-3 and TRBJ1-1, with TRBD1 matching over 7 bases. This CDR3 contains 17 residues. Trimming cost V 0 bases and J 2 bases; bases outside gene matches: 9. Per germline, CDR1 LGHNA and CDR2 YSLEER. In DNA form, the CDR3 reads TGCGCCAGCAGCCAAGATAGCAGACAGGGTTTTAACACTGAAGCTTTCTTT. Translating it yields CASSQDSRQGFNTEAFF.

This chain joins TRBV7-9 and TRBJ2-7; 7 nucleotides line up with TRBD2. Germline loops: CDR1 SEHNR, CDR2 FQNEAQ (reference sequence). CDR3 length: 17 residues. The V gene end was trimmed by 4 bases and the J gene end by 2 bases; junction bases not matched to a gene: 14. This CDR3 is CASSWGEGTTIPYEQYF. CDR3 nucleotides: TGTGCCAGCAGCTGGGGCGAGGGGACTACCATCCCCTACGAGCAGTACTTC.

V is TRBV7-9 and J is TRBJ2-7; tentative D call: TRBD1 (6 bases). The CDR3 extends over 16 amino acids. The germline V and J ends were trimmed by 5 bases and 0 bases, with 17 bases remaining between them. In germline, CDR1 is SEHNR, CDR2 FQNEAQ (reference sequence). DNA for the CDR3: TGTGCCAGCAGCACCCGAGGGAGCAGGGGCTCCTACGAGCAGTACTTC. Translated, it gives CASSTRGSRGSYEQYF.

CDR3 nucleotides: TGTGCCAGCAGCTTAGCGGGCCCTGATAATTCACCCCTCCACTTT. Translated, it gives CASSLAGPDNSPLHF. The chain is built from TRBV7-9 and TRBJ1-6, with no clear D. Looked up from germline, CDR1 is SEHNR and CDR2 is FQNEAQ (reference sequence). This CDR3 comprises 15 residues. The ends were cut back, 0 bases at V and 5 bases at J, with 8 bases in the middle.

The rearrangement uses TRBV11-2 and TRBJ2-4; 11 positions agree with TRBD1. This CDR3 has 16 residues. Germline V lookup: CDR1 SGHAT, CDR2 FQNNGV. J lost 0 bases, V lost 8 bases, and 6 bases had no gene match. The chain's CDR3 is CASGQGAGLAKNIQYF. CDR3 DNA: TGTGCCAGCGGACAGGGGGCCGGTCTAGCCAAAAACATTCAGTACTTC.

The J gene is TRBJ2-1, the V gene TRBV7-9; TRBD2 aligns across 13 bases. V lost 6 bases to trimming and J lost 7 bases; unmatched junction nucleotides: 3. The CDR3 is 14 residues long. Germline V gives CDR1 SEHNR, CDR2 FQNEAQ (reference sequence). The CDR3 DNA is TGTGCCAGCAGACGGACTAGCGGGAGTAATGAGCAGTTCTTC. Encoded protein: CASRRTSGSNEQFF. Drawing the rest from reference TRBV7-9 and TRBJ2-1, the complete variable domain is DTGVSQNPRHKITKRGQNVTFRCDPISEHNRLYWYRQTLGQGPEFLTYFQNEAQLEKSRLLSDRFSAERPKGSFSTLEIQRTEQGDSAMYLCASRRTSGSNEQFFGPGTRLTVL.

This chain connects TRBV25-1 to TRBJ2-1; possibly TRBD2 for D (7 bases). The CDR3 totals 18 residues. The V end was cut by 3 bases, the J end by 0 bases, with 18 bases between. Germline lookup yields CDR1 MGHDK and CDR2 SYGVNS. The CDR3: CASSDMWGGSISYNEQFF. Here the CDR3 DNA reads TGTGCCAGCAGTGATATGTGGGGGGGCTCTATCTCCTACAATGAGCAGTTCTTC.

The V gene is TRBV6-5, the J gene TRBJ2-7, with no clear D. The V end lost 6 bases, the J end lost 2 bases, and 5 bases lay between the germline ends. Germline assignment: CDR1 MNHEY and CDR2 SVGAGI. This CDR3 region has 11 residues. The chain's CDR3 is CASRFAYEQYF. CDR3 DNA: TGTGCCAGCAGATTCGCCTACGAGCAGTACTTC.

Only one count was recorded for this clone. The V call is TRBV6-6, the J call TRBJ2-7, with 12 bases aligning to TRBD2. CDR1 and CDR2 (germline): MNHNY, SVGAGI (reference sequence). There are 15 residues in the CDR3. The V and J ends lost 5 bases and 2 bases, in that order; junction bases with no gene match: 4. CDR3 DNA: TGTGCCAGCAGTACTAGCGGGGGGCCGCCCTACGAGCAGTACTTC. This gives the protein CASSTSGGPPYEQYF.

The CDR3 DNA sequence: TGTGCCAGCAGGGACAGGGACTACGAGCAGTACTTC. Its translation is CASRDRDYEQYF. The rearrangement links TRBV6-1 to TRBJ2-7; the match to TRBD1 covers 8 bases. Germline loops: CDR1 MNHNS, CDR2 SASEGT. The CDR3 is 12 residues long. The junction had 1 base not matched to a gene; V was cut back by 6 bases and J by 3 bases.

V is TRBV5-8 and J is TRBJ2-1, with 7 bases fitting TRBD1. In germline, CDR1 is SGHTS, CDR2 YDEGEE. There are 15 residues in the CDR3. Germline trimming cut 0 bases from V and 2 bases from J; bases unmatched to any gene: 2. This chain's CDR3 is CASSLGQGTYNEQFF. The CDR3 DNA reads as TGTGCCAGCAGCTTGGGACAGGGTACCTACAATGAGCAGTTCTTC.

V is TRBV6-5 and J is TRBJ1-5; 7 nucleotides match TRBD1. In germline, CDR1 is MNHEY, CDR2 SVGAGI. Trimming cost V 2 bases and J 5 bases; bases outside gene matches: 6. The CDR3 contains 15 residues. The CDR3 sequence is CASSYTGQTDQPQHF. In DNA form, the CDR3 reads TGTGCCAGCAGTTACACGGGACAGACCGATCAGCCCCAGCATTTT.

The chain joins TRBV2 to TRBJ2-7; D ambiguous. V dropped 4 bases and J dropped 5 bases, with 6 bases sitting between them. The CDR3 length is 11 residues. Germline V gene lookup returns CDR1 SNHLY and CDR2 FYNNEI. The CDR3 region is CASSGLNEQYF. The CDR3 DNA is TGTGCCAGCAGTGGACTGAACGAGCAGTACTTC.

The CDR3 DNA is TGTGCCAGCAGGAGGACTAGGGAGACAGATACGCAGTATTTT. It encodes CASRRTRETDTQYF. The chain couples TRBV6-1 to TRBJ2-3; 7 nucleotides line up with TRBD2. The CDR3 has 14 amino acids. Trimming took 6 bases from V and 3 from J; bases not matched to a gene: 6. Germline-derived CDR1 and CDR2 are MNHNS and SASEGT.

The chain joins TRBV18 to TRBJ2-7; a weak D match, TRBD2 (5 bases). CDR1 and CDR2 from the germline V gene are KGHSH and LQKENI. Trimming shortened V by 3 bases and J by 3 bases, and 9 bases separated the two germline ends. This CDR3 spans 13 amino acids. CDR3 protein: CASSPRADYEQYF. CDR3 in DNA: TGTGCCAGCTCACCCCGAGCGGACTACGAGCAGTACTTC.

This chain links TRBV6-1 with TRBJ2-5, with 10 bases fitting TRBD1. Germline CDR1 is MNHNS and CDR2 is SASEGT. This CDR3 is built from 14 residues. V trimming: 5 bases; J trimming: 4 bases; junction bases outside the gene matches: 4. The CDR3: CASSSGTGVETQYF. Here the CDR3 DNA reads TGTGCCAGCAGTTCCGGGACAGGGGTAGAGACCCAGTACTTC.

The V and J genes are TRBV6-6 and TRBJ1-4; 8 bases agree with TRBD1. This CDR3 is 16 amino acids long. J was trimmed by 0 bases and V by 2 bases; bases with no gene match: 2. CDR1 and CDR2 from the germline V gene are MNHNY and SVGAGI (reference sequence). CDR3 region: CASSYPQGATNEKLFF. Written as DNA, the CDR3 is TGTGCCAGCAGTTACCCACAGGGGGCAACTAATGAAAAACTGTTTTTT.